The text below deals with one T cell receptor beta chain. The clone's antigen remains unknown. No quality values exist for individual bases; no much larger clone is one base distant. This sample stems from a study of CD8+CD57+ T cells in acquired aplastic anemia (dated by TCRdb to 2016 to 2018). About the investigation overall: DNA extracted from sorted CD4+ and CD8+ cells had a mean of about 3.2 ug, with a range of roughly 0.17 to 27.4 ug. A CD8+CD57+ expansion meant a frequency higher than the mean frequency seen in healthy subjects. Study-wide findings and limitations: Roughly 29 CD8+ CDR3 sequences were found to be shared between patients and controls, but these sequences appeared to be highly expressed in patients and within the immunodominant clones of the patients. No significant difference in CD8+ Simpson's diversity was found between patients and healthy controls (P=0.060).

Genomic DNA was used as template for profiling of TCR beta VDJ combinations and CDR3 sequences. TCR repertoire sequencing was run on an Illumina HiSeq 2000. The paper's processing steps were these. TRBV/TRBJ rearrangement plots, CDR3 size and DJ length profiles, and Simpson's diversity index were used to assess repertoires. The most abundant DNA sequence in the deep sequencing data was defined as the immunodominant clone. CDR3 amino acid sequences were screened for sharing across subjects and were compared with published repertoires and the VDJdb database. The public sequencing data were trimmed at Q25 with fastp and processed into clonotypes with MiXCR by TCRdb, which kept only in-frame beta chains. Duplicate CDR3 protein sequences are folded into a single record with the most common DNA and genes. These V and J calls originate from TCRdb's pipeline instead of the authors' own analysis. In all, the sample holds about 260,000 distinct CDR3 sequences, and approximately 79% of those were seen once. The ten biggest clones cover 40% to 55% of the sample.

The patients picked for sequencing were ones in whom flow cytometry had shown an expansion of CD8+CD57+ cells. Every patient had severe acquired aplastic anemia, diagnosed using the International Study of Aplastic Anemia and Agranulocytosis and Camitta criteria. No therapy had been received by the patients at the time of blood sampling. In this study, sorted CD4+ and CD8+ T cells from the blood of healthy subjects and of severe aplastic anemia patients had their TCR repertoires deep-sequenced. In the USA, patient enrollment took place under clinicaltrials.gov protocols 00001620, 01623167, 00001397, 00071045, 00081523 and 00961064. Ficoll-Paque density gradient centrifugation was used to isolate peripheral blood mononuclear cells. Before DNA extraction, CD4+ and CD8+ T cells were sorted by FACS or by magnetic beads. This clonotype was obtained from a human donor with aplastic anemia. Sequencing was performed on sorted CD4+, CD8+, or CD8+CD57+ T cells (not recorded which) from PBMCs.

The base sequence is TGTGCCAGCGGGGGCGGCGCCACAGATACGCCCCAGTACTTC. This codes for CASGGGATDTPQYF. This chain joins TRBV7-9 to TRBJ2-5, with TRBD1 perhaps the D gene, on 6 matching bases. CDR1 and CDR2 are read off the germline V gene (reference sequence) as SEHNR and FQNEAQ. Taken from cysteine to phenylalanine, the CDR3 has 14 residues. Only the CDR3 DNA is retained, 42 bases long and in frame from the first base. V gives up 8 bases and J gives up 9 bases, and the segment between their germline ends measures 22 bases.